These T cell receptor beta chains were read from a single sample in a study of blood T cell repertoires in COVID-19. The method was immunoSEQ multiplex PCR; TCRdb's version includes in-frame clones alone and lacks a portion of them. Of a few hundred thousand clones in the sample, 80% to 90% were seen once. The sequenced sample was PBMCs or T cells enriched from blood (not recorded which). These receptors all stem from a man aged 35 to 55 who had recovered from COVID-19. Each CDR3 is given with its conserved first and last residue. A D gene is named only where the DNA matches it firmly. Size is omitted from some rows. Given values are once, few, many or a class for expanded clones.

v_gene,j_gene,d_gene,abundance,CDR3aa,CDR3nt
TRBV14,TRBJ2-4,TRBD2,-,CASSHRTLATGLGAKNIQYF,TGTGCCAGCAGCCACCGAACATTAGCGACGGGACTAGGGGCCAAAAACATTCAGTACTTC
TRBV2,TRBJ1-2,-,-,CASTEGAGGYTF,TGTGCCAGCACTGAAGGGGCAGGAGGCTACACCTTC
TRBV4-2,TRBJ1-4,-,-,CASRIRGEKLFF,TGTGCCAGCAGAATACGAGGAGAAAAACTGTTTTTT
TRBV4-1,TRBJ2-3,-,-,CASSQVQGRPLNTQYF,TGCGCCAGCAGCCAAGTCCAGGGGCGCCCCCTGAATACGCAGTATTTT
TRBV5-5,TRBJ1-6,-,-,CASSSGGGTANSPLHF,TGTGCCAGCAGCTCGGGGGGAGGGACGGCTAATTCACCCCTCCACTTT
TRBV7-3,TRBJ2-2,TRBD2,-,CASTFRTSGNVVPGELFF,TGTGCCAGCACCTTCCGGACTAGCGGGAACGTAGTTCCCGGGGAGCTGTTTTTT
TRBV19,TRBJ2-2,TRBD1,-,CASKGRGLSGELFF,TGTGCCAGTAAGGGCAGGGGGCTATCCGGGGAGCTGTTTTTT
TRBV7-2,TRBJ2-1,-,-,CASSLNGLGGEQFF,TGTGCCAGCAGCTTAAACGGGCTCGGGGGTGAGCAGTTCTTC
TRBV5-4,TRBJ2-4,TRBD2,-,CATKGDSGFKNIQYF,TGTGCCACCAAGGGTGATAGCGGGTTCAAAAACATTCAGTACTTC
TRBV10-3,TRBJ2-1,-,once,CAISDPGSSYNEQFF,TGTGCCATCAGTGATCCGGGTAGCTCCTACAATGAGCAGTTCTTC